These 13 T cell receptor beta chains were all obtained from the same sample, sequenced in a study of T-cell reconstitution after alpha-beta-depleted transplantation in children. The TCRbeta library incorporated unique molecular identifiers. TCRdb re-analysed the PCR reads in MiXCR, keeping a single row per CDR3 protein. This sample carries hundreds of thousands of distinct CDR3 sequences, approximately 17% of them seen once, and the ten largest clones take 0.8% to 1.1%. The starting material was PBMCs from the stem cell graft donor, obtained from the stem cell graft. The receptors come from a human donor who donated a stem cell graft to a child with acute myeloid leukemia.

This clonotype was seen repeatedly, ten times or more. Here the CDR3 DNA reads TGCAGCGTTGACGATAGGACCACAGATACGCAGTATTTT. The encoded protein is CSVDDRTTDTQYF. The chain employs TRBV29-1 and TRBJ2-3; D call uncertain. Germline CDR1 SQVTM, CDR2 ANQGSEA. This CDR3 has 13 amino acids. Trimming shortened V by 3 bases and J by 2 bases, and 9 bases separated the two germline ends.

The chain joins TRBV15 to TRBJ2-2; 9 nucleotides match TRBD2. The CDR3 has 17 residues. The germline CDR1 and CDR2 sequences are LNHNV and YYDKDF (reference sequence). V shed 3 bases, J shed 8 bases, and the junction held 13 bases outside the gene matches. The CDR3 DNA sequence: TGTGCCACCAGCAGTGATTTGGGGCTAGCGGGGATAGGGGAGCTGTTTTTT. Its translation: CATSSDLGLAGIGELFF.

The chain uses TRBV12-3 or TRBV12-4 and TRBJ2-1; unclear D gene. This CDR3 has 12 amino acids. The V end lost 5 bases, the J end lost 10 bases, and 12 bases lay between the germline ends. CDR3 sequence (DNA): TGTGCCAGCAGTCCCCTGCCCGGGGAGCAGTTCTTC. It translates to CASSPLPGEQFF.

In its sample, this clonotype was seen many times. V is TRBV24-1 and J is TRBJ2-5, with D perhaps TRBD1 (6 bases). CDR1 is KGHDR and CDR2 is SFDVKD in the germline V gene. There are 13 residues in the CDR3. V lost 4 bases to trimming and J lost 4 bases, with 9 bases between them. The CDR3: CATSEGALETQYF. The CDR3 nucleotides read TGTGCCACCAGTGAGGGGGCATTAGAGACCCAGTACTTC.

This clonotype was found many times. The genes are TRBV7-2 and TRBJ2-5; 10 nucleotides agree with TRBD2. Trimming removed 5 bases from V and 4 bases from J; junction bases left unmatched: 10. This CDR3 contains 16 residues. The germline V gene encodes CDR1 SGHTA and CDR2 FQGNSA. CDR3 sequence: CASSILSGGTGETQYF. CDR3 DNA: TGTGCCAGCAGCATCCTTAGCGGGGGGACGGGAGAGACCCAGTACTTC.

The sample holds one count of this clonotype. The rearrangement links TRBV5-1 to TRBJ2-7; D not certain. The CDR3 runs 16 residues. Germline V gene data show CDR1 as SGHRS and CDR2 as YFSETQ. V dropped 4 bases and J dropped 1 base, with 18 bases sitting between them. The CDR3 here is CASSVPLRKDSYEQYV. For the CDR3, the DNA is TGCGCCAGCAGCGTCCCGTTAAGGAAGGATTCCTACGAGCAGTACGTC.

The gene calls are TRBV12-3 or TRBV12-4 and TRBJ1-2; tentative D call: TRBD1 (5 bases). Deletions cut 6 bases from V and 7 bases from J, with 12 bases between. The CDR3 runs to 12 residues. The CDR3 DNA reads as TGTGCCAGCAGCAATCGGGACTCTGGCTACACCTTC. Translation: CASSNRDSGYTF.

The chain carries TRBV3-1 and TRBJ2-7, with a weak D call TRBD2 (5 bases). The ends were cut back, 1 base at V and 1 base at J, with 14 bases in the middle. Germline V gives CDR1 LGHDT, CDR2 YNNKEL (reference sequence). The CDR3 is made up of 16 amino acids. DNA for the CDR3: TGTGCCAGCAGCCAAGGAGTTCCGACTATTTCCTACGAGCAGTACTTC. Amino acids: CASSQGVPTISYEQYF.

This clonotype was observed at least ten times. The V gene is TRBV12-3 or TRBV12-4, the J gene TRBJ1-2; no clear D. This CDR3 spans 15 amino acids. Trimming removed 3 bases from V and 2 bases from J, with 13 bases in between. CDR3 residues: CASSLIIGRNYGYTF. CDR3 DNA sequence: TGTGCCAGCAGTTTGATCATAGGGCGGAACTATGGCTACACCTTC.

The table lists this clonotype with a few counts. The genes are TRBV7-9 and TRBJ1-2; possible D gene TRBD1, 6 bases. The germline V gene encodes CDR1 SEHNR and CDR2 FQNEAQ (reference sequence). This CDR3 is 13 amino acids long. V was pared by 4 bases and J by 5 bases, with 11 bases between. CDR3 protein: CASSSAQGYGYTF. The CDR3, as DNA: TGTGCCAGCAGCTCGGCACAGGGTTATGGCTACACCTTC.

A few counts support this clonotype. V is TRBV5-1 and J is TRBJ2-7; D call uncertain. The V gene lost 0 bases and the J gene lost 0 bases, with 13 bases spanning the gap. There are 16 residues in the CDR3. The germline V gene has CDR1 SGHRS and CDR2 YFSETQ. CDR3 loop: CASSLARRPGSYEQYF. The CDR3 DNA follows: TGCGCCAGCAGCTTGGCCCGGCGGCCTGGCTCCTACGAGCAGTACTTC.

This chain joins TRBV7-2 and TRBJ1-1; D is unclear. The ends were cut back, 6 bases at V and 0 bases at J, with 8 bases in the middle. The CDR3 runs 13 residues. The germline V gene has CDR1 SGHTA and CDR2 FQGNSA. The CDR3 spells CASRLGMNTEAFF. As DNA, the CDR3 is TGTGCCAGCAGACTGGGAATGAACACTGAAGCTTTCTTT.

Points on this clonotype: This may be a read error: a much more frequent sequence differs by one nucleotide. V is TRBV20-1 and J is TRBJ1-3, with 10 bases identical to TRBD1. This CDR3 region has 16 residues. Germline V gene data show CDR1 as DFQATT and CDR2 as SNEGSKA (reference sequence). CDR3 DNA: TGCGGTGCTAGAGCTTGGGACAGGGGATTTGGAAACACCATATATTTT. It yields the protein CGARAWDRGFGNTIYF.